This record concerns one T cell receptor (beta chain) sequence. This sample was included in a study of blood T cell repertoires in COVID-19. Study at large: T cells, B-cell-depleted T cells, or PBMCs supplied cDNA or gDNA.

In the study's own analysis: Amplifying reference gene primers gave estimates of nucleated cell counts. Sequenced by immunoSEQ multiplex PCR; TCRdb stores in-frame clones only, minus some. D and trimming come from the DNA, and the V and J calls and clone size come from that table. The repertoire holds about 300,000 clones, approximately 81% seen once, with under 3% in the top ten. Residents of over 20 US areas, aged roughly 18 to 90 years, made up the participants. Sequencing was done on a sample of PBMCs or T cells enriched from blood (not recorded which). The sequence came from a woman between 50 and 59 years old who had recovered from COVID-19.

CDR3 nucleotide sequence: TGTGCCAGCAGTTACTCGACAGGCTTTAGCTCCTACGAGCAGTACTTC. Protein product: CASSYSTGFSSYEQYF. The chain links TRBV6-5 to TRBJ2-7; TRBD1 might be the D (6 bases). CDR3 length equals 16 residues. CDR1 is MNHEY and CDR2 is SVGAGI in the germline V gene. V was pared by 0 bases and J by 0 bases, with 12 bases between.